The table lists the clone carrying this T cell receptor beta chain with a few counts. The time point denotes: baseline, week 1 (first vaccination visit). Treatment in this sample: pre-vaccination baseline after standard-of-care therapy. The data were produced by immunoSEQ multiplex PCR, yet TCRdb's version contains in-frame clones alone and is incomplete. In the table there are 50,000 to 65,000 clones, around 80% of which are singletons. The sample originates from a study of a mutant IDH1 vaccine in newly diagnosed glioma. Study summary: Patients previously underwent radiotherapy, temozolomide, or both, and most underwent both.

The TCR sequence derives from a man aged 18 to 35 with glioma. Here the sequenced sample was PBMCs, taken from a glioma patient treated with radiotherapy, temozolomide or both.

CDR3 coding DNA: TGTGCCAGCAGCCAATTCGCGAGGGTTCATAGCAATCAGCCCCAGCATTTT. This sequence encodes CASSQFARVHSNQPQHF. The chain has TRBV16 and TRBJ1-5; no reliable D call. Trimming left V 1 base short and J 0 bases short, with 13 bases between. This CDR3 spans 17 amino acids. Germline V gene sequence: CDR1 KGHSY, CDR2 FQNENV. Supplemented by reference TRBV16 and TRBJ1-5, the full variable domain reads GEEVAQTPKHLVRGEGQKAKLYCAPIKGHSYVFWYQQVLKNEFKFLISFQNENVFDETGMPKERFSAKCLPNSPCSLEIQATKLEDSAVYFCASSQFARVHSNQPQHFGDGTRLSIL.